The source of this T cell receptor (beta chain) is a study of technical replicates of blood from a few donors. This clone was picked up one time. CDR3 length: 14 residues. Germline V CDR1 and CDR2: LGHNA, YSLEER. After removal of 3 bases from V and 4 bases from J, the junction contained 5 bases not matched to a gene. The data were produced by immunoSEQ multiplex PCR, yet TCRdb's version contains in-frame clones alone and is incomplete. This sample has 75,000 to 100,000 clones, with roughly 94% found just once. The sample was T cells isolated from PBMCs. The sequence was obtained from a human donor in good health. This chain connects TRBV4-3 to TRBJ1-1, with TRBD1 identical over 7 bases. The CDR3: CASSHYRGGTEAFF. CDR3 in DNA: TGCGCCAGCAGCCACTACAGGGGCGGCACTGAAGCTTTCTTT.